This T cell receptor beta chain was recorded in a study of siplizumab effects on memory and regulatory T cells. Sequencing used immunoSEQ multiplex PCR; TCRdb keeps in-frame clones, though not all of them. The sample lists some 65,000 clones; around 90% were seen once. Looked up from germline, CDR1 is KGHSH and CDR2 is LQKENI. The J segment lost 6 bases and the V segment lost 0 bases, leaving 6 bases of the junction unmatched. The CDR3 loop spans 17 amino acids. The clonotype comes from a human donor in good health. This chain joins TRBV18 and TRBJ2-1; 12 positions agree with TRBD1. The sample comprised Tregs sorted from blood. The CDR3 sequence: CASSPPMGQGAVNEQFF. The CDR3 nucleotides read TGTGCCAGCTCACCACCGATGGGACAGGGGGCAGTCAATGAGCAGTTCTTC.